The T cell receptor beta chain described here comes from a study of identical twins (TCRdb year 2016). With regard to the full study: TCR alpha and beta repertoires from monozygotic twins, unrelated adults of various ages and cord blood were deep-sequenced to test whether fetal clonotypes persist. Replicate twin experiments were performed at different times using different library preparation protocols to rule out contamination.

Only healthy Caucasian donors were included. Three pairs of female monozygotic twins, all aged about 18 to 30 years, made up the twin cohort. The RNA used for TCR libraries was isolated from peripheral blood mononuclear cells. CDR1 SNHLY and CDR2 FYNNEI were looked up in the germline V gene. V is clipped by 2 bases and J by 1 base, and the sequence between their germline boundaries is 12 bases long. Reading from cysteine to phenylalanine, the CDR3 counts 16 amino acids. The sequence is cut down to CDR3 DNA, 48 bases in frame from base 1. Receptors were amplified or captured by 5' RACE. Sequencing relied on an Illumina HiSeq 2000. Template switching added a universal primer binding site, and the final cDNA carried a unique molecular identifier that allowed TCR cDNA molecules to be counted accurately. Specific primers in the conserved constant-segment region were used to synthesize first-strand cDNA for the TCR alpha and beta chains. To control for contamination, each cDNA library was double barcoded with a SMART-Mk sample barcode plus Illumina barcodes. TruSeq adapter sequences along with Illumina sample barcodes were introduced in two successive PCR steps. Sequencing of the TCR alpha and beta cDNA libraries was done on the Illumina HiSeq platform using custom primers. Turning to the authors' computational methods: MiGEC was used to process raw reads and extract unique molecular identifiers, and MiXCR was used to find CDR3 positions. Recombination models were inferred per individual with the repgenHMM and IGoR tools using an EM algorithm. Shared clonotype analysis was performed with the tcR package in R, normalizing sharing by the product of cloneset sizes. Out-of-frame nonproductive sequences were analyzed to study raw recombination free of thymic and clonal selection effects. TCRdb reran the public reads through fastp at Q25 and MiXCR, keeping productive beta chains. Rows merge per CDR3 protein into single entries with the most common DNA and genes. In this record, the V and J calls reflect TCRdb's handling and not the investigators' own analysis. The table for this sample lists about 920,000 distinct CDR3 sequences; about 12% of them were counted only once. In total, the top ten clones hold around 1.5% of the sample.

On the study overall, not on this receptor specifically: Invariant T cells such as MAIT and iNKT could partly confound zero-insertion analyses, though diverse VJ usage argued against this for most clonotypes. In beta out-of-frame sequences, excess twin sharing was weaker, because having fewer shared sequences lowered the signal-to-noise ratio. Fewer insertions were carried by abundant cord blood beta clonotypes, a similar but weaker trend appeared in young adult naive repertoires, and no such trend appeared in memory repertoires. In monozygotic twins, out-of-frame TCR alpha sharing was systematically underestimated by recombination models, although the models agreed with sharing between unrelated individuals. Conclusions relied on cross-sectional statistical analysis, since the same donors could not be followed over many years. Compared with coincidental sharing between unrelated individuals, an excess of low generation-probability sequences was observed among out-of-frame TCR alpha sequences shared between twins.

On this clonotype itself: Its specific antigen is unknown. The sample holds no much larger clone one base away, and base qualities are not on file.

This sample also appeared in a second study, on yellow fever vaccine responses in identical twins. From that second study: The authors reported that the T cell response to vaccination in identical twins appeared partly convergent and partly personalized. The study precisely tracked vaccine-responding T cell clones in identical twins.

The chain links TRBV2 with TRBJ2-4, and perhaps TRBD2 as D gene, on 6 matching bases. This sequence was found in a woman between 18 and 30 years old in good health. The sequencing input was PBMCs. In nucleotides, the sequence is TGTGCCAGCAGTGAATCACCTACTAGCGCCAAAAACATTCAGTACTTC. Its coded protein is CASSESPTSAKNIQYF.